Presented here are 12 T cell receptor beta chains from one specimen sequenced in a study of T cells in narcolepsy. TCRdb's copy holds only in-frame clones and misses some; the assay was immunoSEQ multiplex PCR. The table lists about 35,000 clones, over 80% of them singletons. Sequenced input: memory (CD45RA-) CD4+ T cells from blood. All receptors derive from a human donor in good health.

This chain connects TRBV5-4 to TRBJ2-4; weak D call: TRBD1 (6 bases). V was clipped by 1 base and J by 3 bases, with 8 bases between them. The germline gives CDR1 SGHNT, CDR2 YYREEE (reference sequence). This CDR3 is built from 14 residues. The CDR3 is CASSLRGGKNIQYF. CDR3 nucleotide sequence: TGTGCCAGCAGCTTGCGAGGGGGCAAAAACATTCAGTACTTC.

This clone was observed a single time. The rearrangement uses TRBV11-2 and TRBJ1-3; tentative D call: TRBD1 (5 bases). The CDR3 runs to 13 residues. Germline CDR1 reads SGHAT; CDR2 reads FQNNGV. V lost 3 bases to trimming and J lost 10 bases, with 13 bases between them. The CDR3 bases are TGTGCCAGCAGCTTGACGTCAGAGGGGACCATATATTTT. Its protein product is CASSLTSEGTIYF.

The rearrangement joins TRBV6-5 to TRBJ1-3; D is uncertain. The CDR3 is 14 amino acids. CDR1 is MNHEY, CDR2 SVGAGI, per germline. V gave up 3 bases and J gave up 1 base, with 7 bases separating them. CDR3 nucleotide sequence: TGTGCCAGCAGTTATTCTTCGTCTGGAAACACCATATATTTT. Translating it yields CASSYSSSGNTIYF.

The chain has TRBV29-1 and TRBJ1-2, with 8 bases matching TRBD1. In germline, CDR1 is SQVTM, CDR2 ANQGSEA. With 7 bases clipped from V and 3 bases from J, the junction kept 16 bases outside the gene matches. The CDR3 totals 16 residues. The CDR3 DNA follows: TGCAGCGCCCTTCCCCGACCGCCAGGGGGCGACTATGGCTACACCTTC. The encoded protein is CSALPRPPGGDYGYTF.

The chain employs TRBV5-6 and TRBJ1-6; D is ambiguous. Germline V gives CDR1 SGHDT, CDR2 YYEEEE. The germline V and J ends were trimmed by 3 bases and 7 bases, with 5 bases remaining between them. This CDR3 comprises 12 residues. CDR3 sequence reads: CASSWLNSPLHF. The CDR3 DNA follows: TGTGCCAGCAGCTGGCTCAATTCACCCCTCCACTTT.

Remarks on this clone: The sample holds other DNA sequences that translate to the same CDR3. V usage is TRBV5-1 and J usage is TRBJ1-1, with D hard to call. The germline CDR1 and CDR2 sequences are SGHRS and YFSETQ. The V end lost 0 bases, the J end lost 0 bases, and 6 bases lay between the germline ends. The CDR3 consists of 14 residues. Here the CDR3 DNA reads TGCGCCAGCAGCTTGGCTTCAATGAACACTGAAGCTTTCTTT. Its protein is CASSLASMNTEAFF. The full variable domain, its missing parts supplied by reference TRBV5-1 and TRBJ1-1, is KAGVTQTPRYLIKTRGQQVTLSCSPISGHRSVSWYQQTPGQGLQFLFEYFSETQRNKGNFPGRFSGRQFSNSRSEMNVSTLELGDSALYLCASSLASMNTEAFFGQGTRLTVV.

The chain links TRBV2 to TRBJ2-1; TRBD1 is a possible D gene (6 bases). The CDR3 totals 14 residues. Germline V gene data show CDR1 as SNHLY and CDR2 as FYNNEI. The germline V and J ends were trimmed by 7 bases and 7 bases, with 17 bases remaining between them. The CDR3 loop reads CASTRNRAGNEQFF. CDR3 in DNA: TGTGCCAGCACCCGGAACAGGGCGGGTAATGAGCAGTTCTTC.

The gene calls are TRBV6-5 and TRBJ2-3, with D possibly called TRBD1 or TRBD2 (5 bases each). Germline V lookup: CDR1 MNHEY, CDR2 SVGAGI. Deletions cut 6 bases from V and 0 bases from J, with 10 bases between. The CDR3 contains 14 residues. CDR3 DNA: TGTGCCAGCAGACCGGGACCAAGCACAGATACGCAGTATTTT. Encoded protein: CASRPGPSTDTQYF.

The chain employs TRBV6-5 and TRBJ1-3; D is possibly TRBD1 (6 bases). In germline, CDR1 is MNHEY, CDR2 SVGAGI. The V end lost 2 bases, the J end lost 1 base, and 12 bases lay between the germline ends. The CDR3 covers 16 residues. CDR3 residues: CASSYGGALSGNTIYF. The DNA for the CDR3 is TGTGCCAGCAGTTACGGGGGGGCTTTATCTGGAAACACCATATATTTT.

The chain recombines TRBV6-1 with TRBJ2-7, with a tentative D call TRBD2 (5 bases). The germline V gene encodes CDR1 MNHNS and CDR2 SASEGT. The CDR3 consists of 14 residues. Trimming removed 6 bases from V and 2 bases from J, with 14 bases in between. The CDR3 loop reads CASRGARIPYEQYF. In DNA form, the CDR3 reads TGTGCCAGCAGGGGAGCCAGGATTCCCTACGAGCAGTACTTC.

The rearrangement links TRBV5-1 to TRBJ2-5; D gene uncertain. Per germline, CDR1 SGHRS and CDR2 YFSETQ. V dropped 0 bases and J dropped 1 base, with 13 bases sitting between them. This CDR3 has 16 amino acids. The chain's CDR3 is CASSLGDGPFQETQYF. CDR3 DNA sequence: TGCGCCAGCAGCTTGGGAGACGGACCGTTCCAAGAGACCCAGTACTTC.

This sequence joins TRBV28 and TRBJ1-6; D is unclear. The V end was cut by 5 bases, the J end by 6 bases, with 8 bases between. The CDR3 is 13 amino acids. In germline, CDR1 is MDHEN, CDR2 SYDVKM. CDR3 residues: CASSHLFNSPLHF. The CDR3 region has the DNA TGTGCCAGCAGTCACCTATTTAATTCACCCCTCCACTTT. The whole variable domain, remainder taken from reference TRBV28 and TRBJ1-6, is DVKVTQSSRYLVKRTGEKVFLECVQDMDHENMFWYRQDPGLGLRLIYFSYDVKMKEKGDIPEGYSVSREKKERFSLILESASTNQTSMYLCASSHLFNSPLHFGNGTRLTVT.